One sample yielded the 5 T cell receptor beta chains listed below, sequenced in a study of blood T cell repertoires in COVID-19. The repertoire was sequenced with immunoSEQ multiplex PCR; TCRdb's copy has only in-frame clones and lacks some. This sample has 200,000 to 300,000 clones, with 70% to 90% found just once. Source material: PBMCs or T cells enriched from blood (not recorded which). The receptor set was obtained from a woman aged 40 to 55 with acute COVID-19.

The count of this clone is one. DNA for the CDR3: TGTGCCAGTAGTCCCCGACAGGGTGGAGACACTGAAGCTTTCTTT. Translated: CASSPRQGGDTEAFF. This chain connects TRBV19 to TRBJ1-1, with 7 bases that match TRBD1. The CDR3 extends over 15 amino acids. Germline V gives CDR1 LNHDA, CDR2 SQIVND (reference sequence). V shed 5 bases, J shed 3 bases, and the junction held 9 bases outside the gene matches.

The gene calls are TRBV2 and TRBJ2-7; 10 bases match TRBD1. Germline V gene sequence: CDR1 SNHLY, CDR2 FYNNEI. V lost 8 bases to trimming and J lost 4 bases; unmatched junction nucleotides: 8. The CDR3 consists of 14 residues. CDR3 residues: CASAWDRGEYEQYF. CDR3 nucleotides: TGTGCCAGCGCCTGGGACAGGGGAGAGTACGAGCAGTACTTC.

The chain links TRBV27 to TRBJ1-2, with unresolved D. The germline V gene has CDR1 MNHEY and CDR2 SMNVEV (reference sequence). Trimming removed 5 bases from V and 1 base from J, with 20 bases in between. This CDR3 comprises 17 residues. The CDR3 nucleotides are TGTGCCAGCAGTCCCCTTGGGCAAGGCCCTAATAACTATGGCTACACCTTC. It specifies CASSPLGQGPNNYGYTF.

The chain couples TRBV7-9 to TRBJ2-1; TRBD1 matches 7 bases. Per the germline V gene, CDR1 is SEHNR and CDR2 is FQNEAQ (reference sequence). The CDR3 loop spans 15 amino acids. V lost 6 bases and J lost 2; bases outside the gene matches: 7. Here the CDR3 DNA reads TGTGCCAGCAGTCCACCCGGGACAGCCTACAATGAGCAGTTCTTC. This codes for CASSPPGTAYNEQFF.

The chain has TRBV5-4 and TRBJ2-3, with D possibly being TRBD2 (5 bases). The V end was cut by 3 bases, the J end by 7 bases, with 18 bases between. In germline, CDR1 is SGHNT, CDR2 YYREEE (reference sequence). The CDR3 contains 15 residues. CDR3 sequence reads: CASSSETIIRNTQYF. CDR3 DNA sequence: TGTGCCAGCAGCTCCGAGACTATCATTAGAAATACGCAGTATTTT.